This TCR beta chain was sequenced for a study of cytomegalovirus exposure and HLA in healthy donors. Germline-derived CDR1 and CDR2 are MRHNA and SNTAGT. Trimming took 2 bases from V and 6 from J; bases not matched to a gene: 3. The CDR3 consists of 15 residues. The study, taken as a whole, reports: A few of the chains that were CMV-associated were confirmed in vitro to be specific for CMV antigens. About 150 TCR beta chains were listed as cytomegalovirus-associated.

Only one count was recorded for this clone. The antigen is not known. The assay was immunoSEQ multiplex PCR, and TCRdb's table has in-frame clones only and misses some. This table holds about 160,000 clones, less than 90% found once. The sequence derives from a woman between 18 and 29 years old in good health and CMV-seronegative. This chain connects TRBV6-4 to TRBJ2-7, with 14 bases aligning to TRBD2. What was sequenced was PBMCs. The CDR3: CASSDGTSGGTEQYF. The DNA for the CDR3 is TGTGCCAGCAGTGACGGGACTAGCGGGGGAACCGAGCAGTACTTC.